This entry features one T cell receptor beta chain sequence. Its antigen is as yet unknown. Chemo-refractory metastatic non-small-cell lung cancer patients received focal radiation with ipilimumab CTLA-4 blockade. This sample was included in a study of radiotherapy plus CTLA-4 blockade in lung cancer. Study in general: With roughly a third of patients having disease control, objective responses were seen in about 19%. Findings and limits, study-wide: Interferon-beta, together with early blood T cell clone dynamics, reportedly best predicted response. Among blood TCR repertoires after radiotherapy plus ipilimumab, tumor-derived clones expanded.

Clones were sequenced by immunoSEQ multiplex PCR, and TCRdb holds only the in-frame ones, with some missing. The sample has 80,000 or so clones; around 79% are singletons. Germline CDR1 reads MNHEY; CDR2 reads SVGAGI. The V and J ends lost 6 bases and 8 bases respectively, with 16 bases between them. This CDR3 contains 13 residues. This chain joins TRBV6-5 and TRBJ1-1; D not certain. This receptor was identified in a human donor with non-small cell lung cancer who had a partial response to radiotherapy plus ipilimumab. Some clones in this sample may be carry-over from other donors' samples. The sample was peripheral blood, taken from a patient treated with radiotherapy plus ipilimumab. In nucleotides, the CDR3 is TGTGCCAGCAGCTTTACTAAATTGACCGAAGCTTTCTTT. Translating gives CASSFTKLTEAFF.